This is a list of T cell receptor beta chains from one sample in a study of beta chain features in type 1 diabetes. Sequenced by immunoSEQ multiplex PCR; TCRdb stores in-frame clones only, minus some. The sample carries about 150,000 clones, roughly 11% recorded once. Sequenced sample: central memory CD4+ T cells from blood. The source is a young man in good health. Both conserved end residues are part of each CDR3. Each record gives: D gene, CDR3 length, J gene, V gene, clone size, CDR3 DNA, CDR3 protein. A D gene is named only where the DNA matches it firmly. Only some rows state a clone size, as once, few, many or a class for expanded clones.

>.|14|TRBJ2-1|TRBV30|.
TGTGCCTGGAGTGAGGGTCGGACCCACAATGAGCAGTTCTTC
CAWSEGRTHNEQFF
>TRBD2|14|TRBJ2-1|TRBV29-1|.
TGCAGCGGTGCCATTAGCGGGGCCTACAATGAGCAGTTCTTC
CSGAISGAYNEQFF
>.|14|TRBJ1-1|TRBV19|.
TGTGCCAGTAGTTCGCCCCTCAAGGGCACTGAAGCTTTCTTT
CASSSPLKGTEAFF
>.|14|TRBJ1-2|TRBV11-2|.
TGTGCCAGCAGCTCGTACACAGCTAACTATGGCTACACCTTC
CASSSYTANYGYTF
>.|16|TRBJ1-4|TRBV4-3|.
TGCGCCAGCAGCCAAGATTTCGGGCTCCGGGAGGAAAAACTGTTTTTT
CASSQDFGLREEKLFF
>.|13|TRBJ2-3|TRBV7-8|.
TGTGCCAGCAGCTTAGTGGAGCCAGATACGCAGTATTTT
CASSLVEPDTQYF
>TRBD1|15|TRBJ2-1|TRBV7-2|.
TGTGCCAGCAGCGTAAGGGGACAGGGGTCCAATGAGCAGTTCTTC
CASSVRGQGSNEQFF
>TRBD1|16|TRBJ1-4|TRBV4-2|.
TGTGCCAGCAGCCAAATGGCGGGACAGGGGGGTGAAAAACTGTTTTTT
CASSQMAGQGGEKLFF
>.|17|TRBJ1-1|TRBV4-3|few
TGCGCCAGCAGCCAAGCCCCATCAACCCACAGAAAACTTGAAGCTTTCTTT
CASSQAPSTHRKLEAFF
>TRBD2|18|TRBJ2-3|TRBV10-3|many
TGTGCCATCAGGACCGGGGCTAGCGGGAGGGCCCCCCCAGATACGCAGTATTTT
CAIRTGASGRAPPDTQYF
>.|13|TRBJ2-3|TRBV4-2|few
TGTGCCAGCAGCCAAGAGGAACCGGATACGCAGTATTTT
CASSQEEPDTQYF
>.|18|TRBJ2-7|TRBV30|.
TGTGCCTGGAGTAGCGGGACAGCCGCGCGCTCCTTGGCCTACGAGCAGTACTTC
CAWSSGTAARSLAYEQYF
>.|12|TRBJ2-3|TRBV5-1|few
TGCGCCAGCAGCCCTGCGGGAGATACGCAGTATTTT
CASSPAGDTQYF
>.|13|TRBJ2-5|TRBV5-6|.
TGTGCCAGCACCAGGACAGTTCAAGAGACCCAGTACTTC
CASTRTVQETQYF
>.|13|TRBJ1-1|TRBV6-5|few
TGTGCCAGCAGTCAAATCGAGGGCACTGAAGCTTTCTTT
CASSQIEGTEAFF
>.|14|TRBJ2-4|TRBV2|.
TGTGCCGGATCTCCTGTGGCCCGAAAAAACATTCAGTACTTC
CAGSPVARKNIQYF
>TRBD1|15|TRBJ2-2|TRBV11-3|few
TGTGCCAGCAGCCCGGGGACAGGGGGCCCCGGGGAGCTGTTTTTT
CASSPGTGGPGELFF
>TRBD1|13|TRBJ1-1|TRBV7-3|few
TGTGCCACCAGGACAGGGAAGAACACTGAAGCTTTCTTT
CATRTGKNTEAFF
>TRBD2|14|TRBJ2-5|TRBV10-3|once
TGTGCCATCAAGACTAGCGGGGGGACCGAGACCCAGTACTTC
CAIKTSGGTETQYF
>.|15|TRBJ2-1|TRBV6-5|.
TGTGCCAGCAGCGCCCCTAGAAGCTCCTACAATGAGCAGTTCTTC
CASSAPRSSYNEQFF
>TRBD1|14|TRBJ1-2|TRBV4-3|few
TGCGCCAGCAGCCAAGAGGGGACAGGCTATGGCTACACCTTC
CASSQEGTGYGYTF
>.|11|TRBJ2-7|TRBV18|few
TGTGCCAGCTCACCAGCGTACGAGCAGTACTTC
CASSPAYEQYF
>.|13|TRBJ2-5|TRBV18|.
TGTGCCAGCTCTATGCAGGGAGGAGAGACCCAGTACTTC
CASSMQGGETQYF
>TRBD1|14|TRBJ1-2|TRBV7-9|.
TGTGCCAGCAGCTTTGACAGGGGAAACTATGGCTACACCTTC
CASSFDRGNYGYTF
>.|13|TRBJ2-7|TRBV27|.
TGTGCCAGCAGGGGACAAGAGACCTACGAGCAGTACTTC
CASRGQETYEQYF
>.|14|TRBJ2-7|TRBV7-9|many
TGTGCCAGCAGCTTCAGGGAAAGCTCCTACGAGCAGTACTTC
CASSFRESSYEQYF
>.|17|TRBJ2-1|TRBV29-1|few
TGCAGCGTTGAAGTGAGGGTAACTCTTCGTTCCCTATATGAGCAGTTCTTC
CSVEVRVTLRSLYEQFF
>TRBD2|16|TRBJ2-7|TRBV14|.
TGTGCCAGCAGTCCCCAGATAGCGGGGGTATCCTACGAGCAGTACTTC
CASSPQIAGVSYEQYF
>.|12|TRBJ2-1|TRBV7-7|few
TGTGCCAGCAGCCCAGGTCATAATGAGCAGTTCTTC
CASSPGHNEQFF
>.|13|TRBJ2-3|TRBV7-6|.
TGTGCCAGCAGGCCACGCCCCACAGATACGCAGTATTTT
CASRPRPTDTQYF
>.|11|TRBJ2-7|TRBV20-1|.
TGCAGTGCCGGGCGGAGCTACGAGCAGTACTTC
CSAGRSYEQYF
>.|12|TRBJ1-2|TRBV7-2|many
TGTGCCAGCAGCGCGACAGGCTATGGCTACACCTTC
CASSATGYGYTF
>.|14|TRBJ2-7|TRBV7-6|.
TGTGCCAGCAGCTTAGCCGGGACGGATTACGAGCAGTACTTC
CASSLAGTDYEQYF
>.|14|TRBJ2-3|TRBV6-5|few
TGTGCCAGCAGGAATAGGTTCTTCACAGATACGCAGTATTTT
CASRNRFFTDTQYF
>.|9|TRBJ1-2|TRBV20-1|.
TGCAGTGCTATCAGGGGCCGGGCCTTC
CSAIRGRAF
>.|12|TRBJ1-2|TRBV29-1|.
TGCAGCGTTGAAAACACCAACTATGGCTACACCTTC
CSVENTNYGYTF
>.|12|TRBJ2-1|TRBV15|many
TGTGCCACCAGCAGAGATTGGAATGAGCAGTTCTTC
CATSRDWNEQFF
>TRBD1|16|TRBJ1-2|TRBV25-1|few
TGTGCCAGCAGTGCTTTAGGGGGACAGGGAAACTATGGCTACACCTTC
CASSALGGQGNYGYTF
>TRBD2|16|TRBJ2-3|TRBV7-2|.
TGTGCCAGCAGCTTACATGGGCGGGGGATATCAGATACGCAGTATTTT
CASSLHGRGISDTQYF
>.|13|TRBJ2-2|TRBV28|.
TGTGCCAGCAGTTTGGGAAACACCGGGGAGCTGTTTTTT
CASSLGNTGELFF
>.|12|TRBJ2-7|TRBV7-9|few
TGTGCCAGCGGGGGACCCCTGCTCGAGCAGTACTTC
CASGGPLLEQYF
>TRBD2|13|TRBJ2-1|TRBV12-5|few
TGTGCTAGTGGTTTGGACGGACTAGCGAAGCAGTTCTTC
CASGLDGLAKQFF
>TRBD2|14|TRBJ2-7|TRBV30|few
TGTGCCTGGATTGCGACTAGCGGACCCTACGAGCAGTACTTC
CAWIATSGPYEQYF
>.|13|TRBJ1-1|TRBV7-9|few
TGTGCCAGCAGCTTTGAGGTGAACACTGAAGCTTTCTTT
CASSFEVNTEAFF
>.|16|TRBJ2-6|TRBV14|.
TGTGCCAGCAGCCAAATAACAGGGAACGGGGCCAACGTCCTGACTTTC
CASSQITGNGANVLTF
>.|15|TRBJ2-2|TRBV7-3|few
TGTGCCAGCAGCCCAAGCAGTGGATTCACCGGGGAGCTGTTTTTT
CASSPSSGFTGELFF
>.|13|TRBJ2-1|TRBV30|few
TGTGCCTGGAAGCGACAGGTCTACAATGAGCAGTTCTTC
CAWKRQVYNEQFF
>TRBD2|17|TRBJ2-1|TRBV7-9|few
TGTGCCAGCAGCCCCCCTGGGCGGGGGGGCCTGGGGAATGAGCAGTTCTTC
CASSPPGRGGLGNEQFF
>.|13|TRBJ2-3|TRBV9|.
TGTGCCAGCAGCCGGGTTGGCACAGATACGCAGTATTTT
CASSRVGTDTQYF
>.|15|TRBJ1-2|TRBV7-3|many
TGTGCCAGCAGCTTAAATGGGCACGGGGAAAGTGGCTACACCTTC
CASSLNGHGESGYTF
>.|12|TRBJ2-7|TRBV19|.
TGTGCCAGTAGTCCTGAGGGGGTGAAGCAGTACTTC
CASSPEGVKQYF
>TRBD2|16|TRBJ2-1|TRBV30|.
TGTGCCTGGAGTGCACGCGGGGGAAGCTCCTACAATGAGCAGTTCTTC
CAWSARGGSSYNEQFF
>.|14|TRBJ1-6|TRBV27|few
TGTGCCAGCAGTATCAACTGGGGTAATTCACCCCTCCACTTT
CASSINWGNSPLHF